Sequencing of this T cell receptor beta chain was carried out in a study of blood T cell repertoires in COVID-19. Losses at the gene ends were 1 base for V and 12 bases for J; bases not matched to a gene: 9. Germline CDR1 and CDR2: LGHNT and FRNRAP. The CDR3 totals 14 residues. The data were produced by immunoSEQ multiplex PCR, yet TCRdb's version contains in-frame clones alone and is incomplete. The table shows over 200,000 clones, with around 90% occurring only once. This TCR derives from a man in his 60s who had recovered from COVID-19. V usage is TRBV12-5 and J usage is TRBJ1-5, with 7 bases aligning to TRBD1. Sequencing was carried out using peripheral blood. The CDR3 sequence is CASGLAHLGGLQHF. CDR3 nucleotides: TGTGCTAGTGGTTTGGCCCACCTAGGGGGCCTCCAGCATTTT.